What follows are 13 T cell receptor beta chains derived from one specimen sequenced in a study of cytomegalovirus exposure and HLA in healthy donors. It was with 60 Vbeta and 13 Jbeta primers that the PCR ran. The protocol was immunoSEQ multiplex PCR, while the TCRdb copy is restricted to in-frame clones and leaves out a portion. The data show about 98,000 clones, about 74% seen once. Sequences were obtained from PBMCs. The receptors come from a male donor in good health and CMV-seronegative.

The chain joins TRBV19 to TRBJ2-6; 10 nucleotides align to TRBD1. Trimming cost V 5 bases and J 0 bases; bases outside gene matches: 4. CDR1 LNHDA and CDR2 SQIVND come from the germline V gene (reference sequence). The CDR3 is 17 amino acids. CDR3 protein: CASSDRGRGSGANVLTF. Written as DNA, the CDR3 is TGTGCCAGTAGTGACAGGGGGCGAGGCTCTGGGGCCAACGTCCTGACTTTC.

The V gene is TRBV27, the J gene TRBJ2-5, with D possibly matching TRBD2 (5 bases). The V and J ends lost 5 bases and 1 base respectively, with 14 bases between them. CDR1 is MNHEY, CDR2 SMNVEV, per germline (reference sequence). The CDR3 is 15 residues long. The DNA of the CDR3 is TGTGCCAGCAGTCCACGGACTGAGCCCCAAGAGACCCAGTACTTC. Translation: CASSPRTEPQETQYF.

The chain joins TRBV5-5 to TRBJ1-1, with D perhaps matching TRBD1 (5 bases). The CDR3 runs to 14 residues. Trimming left V 3 bases short and J 6 bases short, with 15 bases between. Germline V gene lookup returns CDR1 SGHKS and CDR2 YYEKEE (reference sequence). The CDR3 sequence is CASSWGVGDPEAFF. In nucleotides, the CDR3 is TGTGCCAGCAGCTGGGGGGTGGGAGACCCTGAAGCTTTCTTT.

The CDR3 region has the DNA TGTGCCAGCACCGGACAGGGCCCCTACGAGCAGTACTTC. Residues: CASTGQGPYEQYF. V is TRBV5-4 and J is TRBJ2-7, with 8 bases matching TRBD1. V trimming: 6 bases; J trimming: 2 bases; junction bases outside the gene matches: 4. The CDR3 loop spans 13 amino acids. The germline V gene encodes CDR1 SGHNT and CDR2 YYREEE (reference sequence).

The chain joins TRBV27 to TRBJ2-7; D unresolved. Looked up from germline, CDR1 is MNHEY and CDR2 is SMNVEV (reference sequence). This CDR3 is 14 amino acids long. Trimming took 2 bases from V and 2 from J, leaving 10 bases between them. The CDR3 region is CASSLTRIPYEQYF. CDR3 DNA: TGTGCCAGCAGTTTAACCAGGATCCCCTACGAGCAGTACTTC.

The chain's CDR3 is CASNPTVLKPQHF. The CDR3 nucleotides are TGTGCCAGCAACCCGACAGTTTTGAAACCCCAGCATTTT. This chain joins TRBV6-6 and TRBJ1-5; TRBD1 is a possible D gene (5 bases). The CDR3 is 13 amino acids. Between the trimmed V and J ends, which lost 7 bases and 10 bases, there was a span of 17 bases. Germline assignment: CDR1 MNHNY and CDR2 SVGAGI (reference sequence).

The rearrangement joins TRBV5-1 to TRBJ2-5; 7 nucleotides line up with TRBD1. Trimming took 4 bases from V and 1 from J; bases not matched to a gene: 4. Germline lookup yields CDR1 SGHRS and CDR2 YFSETQ. This CDR3 spans 14 amino acids. The DNA of the CDR3 is TGCGCCAGCAGCGATAGGACAGGCCAAGAGACCCAGTACTTC. Its translation: CASSDRTGQETQYF.

This rearrangement joins TRBV29-1 to TRBJ1-2; 7 bases are a match to TRBD1. In germline, CDR1 is SQVTM, CDR2 ANQGSEA. Trimming took 5 bases from V and 3 from J; bases not matched to a gene: 3. The CDR3 has 12 residues. The CDR3 loop reads CSVRDRDYGYTF. The CDR3 coding sequence is TGCAGCGTTCGGGACAGAGACTATGGCTACACCTTC.

This clone was picked up a small number of times. This chain joins TRBV9 and TRBJ2-3, with 13 bases matching TRBD2. The CDR3 is made up of 16 amino acids. Per germline, CDR1 SGDLS and CDR2 YYNGEE. V gave up 4 bases and J gave up 7 bases; unmatched junction bases: 9. The CDR3 region has the DNA TGTGCCAGCAGCCTTCGGACTAGCGGGAGTGGAAATACGCAGTATTTT. This sequence encodes CASSLRTSGSGNTQYF.

The V call is TRBV6-6, the J call TRBJ2-7; perhaps TRBD1 as D (6 bases). V lost 8 bases and J lost 1, with 12 bases in between. CDR1 and CDR2 from the germline V gene are MNHNY and SVGAGI (reference sequence). The CDR3 length is 13 residues. CDR3 nucleotides: TGTGCCAGCGTACAGGGAGATTCCTACGAGCAGTACTTC. Protein: CASVQGDSYEQYF.

V usage is TRBV18 and J usage is TRBJ2-1, with 11 nucleotides matching TRBD2. V lost 6 bases, J lost 10 bases, and 14 bases stayed unmatched. The CDR3 sequence is 16 residues long. CDR1 is KGHSH, CDR2 LQKENI, per germline. The CDR3 DNA reads TGTGCCAGCTCTCTTTCTACTAGCGGGAGTTTCCTGGAGCAGTTCTTC. This encodes CASSLSTSGSFLEQFF.

V gene TRBV7-2 combines with J gene TRBJ2-7; D remains unclear. CDR1 is SGHTA and CDR2 is FQGNSA in the germline V gene. With 5 bases removed from V and 2 bases from J, the gap between germline ends came to 10 bases. The CDR3 is made up of 13 amino acids. DNA for the CDR3: TGTGCCAGCAGCCTGATTGGCCCCTACGAGCAGTACTTC. Residues: CASSLIGPYEQYF.

This rearrangement joins TRBV28 to TRBJ1-2, with TRBD1 matching 7 bases. This CDR3 is built from 14 residues. V lost 4 bases and J lost 6; bases outside the gene matches: 8. Per germline, CDR1 MDHEN and CDR2 SYDVKM. The CDR3 bases are TGTGCCAGCAGTTCTCCGGGACAGCTCCATGGCTACACCTTC. It specifies CASSSPGQLHGYTF.